This T cell receptor (beta chain) was identified in a study of blood T cells in healthy people across ages (dated by TCRdb to about 2015). Describing the broader study: In model experiments, template switching captured roughly one uniquely barcoded TCR beta cDNA molecule for every two T cells. To track age-related changes in TCR beta repertoire diversity, the study relied on deep sequencing normalized with unique cDNA molecular identifiers. The donors were split into four age groups: young (average about 16 years), middle-aged (39), aged (approximately 60) and long-lived (under 85). To avoid experimental bias, donors of different ages were spread randomly across the sequencing lanes. Two additional independent replicas of 1 million unique cDNA reads from the same blood draw were analyzed for two donors (one aged 18 to 30 and one aged 80 or older). The paper's findings and limits, for the study overall: Compared with the aged group, more naive CD4+ T cells, fewer expanded clones and increased TCR diversity were shown by the long-lived group, suggesting age selection. Observed TCR beta diversity per million T cells fell roughly linearly with age, and a significant reduction was already apparent by age around 36. Estimates of total diversity based on one million sequenced T cells were considered lower bounds and underestimates. Because profiling used bulk unsorted PBMCs, naive and antigen-experienced compartments could not be compared conclusively. Observed TCR beta diversity correlated strongly with the percentage of naive T cells measured by flow cytometry. Because the CMV infection status of the donors was unknown, age-related changes in expanded clonotypes may potentially have been confounded.

This clonotype showed up just once. Its antigen has not been determined. Base qualities are not provided; no much larger clone lies one nucleotide away. Trimming at the junction amounts to 7 bases on V and 4 bases on J, and the germline ends lie 8 bases apart. The CDR3 goes from the cysteine to the phenylalanine over 12 residues. The CDR3 DNA has 36 bases and is translated from base 1. The germline V gene gives CDR1 as SNHLY and CDR2 as FYNNEI. The receptor library was made with 5' RACE. Reads for this sample came from an Illumina HiSeq 2500. A second PCR of 7 to 11 cycles was run with a J-beta primer mix and a sample-barcoded 5' primer. Each TCR beta cDNA molecule received a unique molecular identifier from a template-switch 5' adaptor carrying 12 random nucleotides. At least 2.5 million CDR3-containing paired-end reads were obtained from each sample. All of the RNA was converted into first-strand cDNA using the Mint cDNA synthesis kit, with a TRBC-specific oligonucleotide serving as the primer. Following uracil-DNA glycosylase treatment, a first 18-cycle PCR with universal primers M1SS and BC2_uni_R was performed on all cDNA. As for the original processing: For normalization, 1 million high-quality reads were randomly selected from each sample, with every read carrying a distinct molecular identifier. Reads sharing molecular identifiers were discarded rather than binned into consensus sequences. CDR3 identification, clonotype clustering and error correction used MiTCR with a Q25 quality threshold and the strictest error-elimination algorithm. A nonparametric unseen species model with Euler transformation was used to estimate a lower bound on total TCR beta diversity. The public reads were reanalyzed by TCRdb: fastp trimming at Q25, MiXCR alignment, in-frame beta chains only. Identical CDR3 proteins give one entry, which carries the most common genes and DNA. Clone size and V and J calls follow TCRdb, not the original study. Recorded for this sample are about 1.4 million distinct CDR3 sequences; approximately 63% of them occurred a single time. Clones ranked in the top ten supply over 5.5% of the sample.

The donors were 40 or so Caucasian individuals from Russia, aged roughly 6 to 90 years, who were systemically healthy. Each donor gave about 10 milliliters of peripheral blood, drawn into EDTA-treated Vacutainer tubes. Ficoll-Paque density-gradient centrifugation was used to isolate PBMCs, with at least 6 million per sample. Total RNA, at least 5.5 micrograms per sample, was extracted from PBMCs with Trizol reagent. Naive CD45RAhigh/CD27high T cell percentages were measured by flow cytometry on a PBMC aliquot from every donor. Sequenced sample: blood. The TCR was taken from a man in his late teens or twenties in good health. The chain was built from TRBV2 and TRBJ2-1, with an unclear D gene assignment. The base sequence is TGTGCCAGCACCTGGGCGTACAATGAGCAGTTCTTC. This gives the protein CASTWAYNEQFF.